This entry lists 10 T cell receptor beta chains sequenced from one sample in a study of T cell responses to AZD1222 COVID-19 vaccine. Some clones are missing from TCRdb's copy, which holds only in-frame ones; the method was immunoSEQ multiplex PCR. The table has under 150,000 clones, 80% to 95% seen once. This sample comprised peripheral blood, obtained on day 0 of MenACWY control vaccination. These TCRs come from an adult in good health.

The rearrangement links TRBV6-4 to TRBJ1-2; TRBD1 matches 7 bases. CDR1 and CDR2 from the germline V gene are MRHNA and SNTAGT. The V segment lost 6 bases and the J segment 8 bases; nucleotides outside the gene matches: 12. The CDR3 is 14 residues long. In DNA form, the CDR3 reads TGTGCCAGCAGAGCCGGGACAGCTTCGATGGGCTACACCTTC. It translates to CASRAGTASMGYTF.

The rearrangement links TRBV10-2 to TRBJ2-5; TRBD1 aligns across 10 bases. Trimming took 5 bases from V and 1 from J; bases not matched to a gene: 4. Germline V lookup: CDR1 WSHSY, CDR2 SAAADI. This CDR3 is built from 15 residues. The CDR3 DNA reads TGCGCCAGCAGTACCCGGGACAGGGGCCAAGAGACCCAGTACTTC. Its protein product is CASSTRDRGQETQYF.

This clone was recorded only once. J is TRBJ2-1 and V is TRBV3-1 (or the pseudogene TRBV3-2); no clear D. The CDR3 has 12 residues. Germline-derived CDR1 and CDR2 are LGHDT and YNNKEL (reference sequence). The V end was cut by 4 bases, the J end by 7 bases, with 8 bases between. The CDR3 is CASSPIGNEQFF. CDR3 coding DNA: TGTGCCAGCAGCCCGATCGGGAATGAGCAGTTCTTC.

V gene TRBV29-1 combines with J gene TRBJ1-3; D remains ambiguous. This CDR3 region has 11 residues. The germline V gene encodes CDR1 SQVTM and CDR2 ANQGSEA. The V gene lost 1 base and the J gene lost 4 bases, with 2 bases spanning the gap. The CDR3 protein is CSVEGGNTIYF. In DNA form, the CDR3 reads TGCAGCGTTGAAGGGGGAAACACCATATATTTT.

The chain is built from TRBV6-5 and TRBJ1-1; 11 bases agree with TRBD1. Germline-derived CDR1 and CDR2 are MNHEY and SVGAGI. This CDR3 has 15 residues. After removal of 7 bases from V and 4 bases from J, the junction contained 8 bases not matched to a gene. The CDR3, as DNA: TGTGCCAGCACCCCCGGGACAGGGGGTCCCACTGAAGCTTTCTTT. Residues: CASTPGTGGPTEAFF.

This chain connects TRBV4-2 to TRBJ1-5, with a tentative D call TRBD1 (5 bases). Germline CDR1 LGHNA, CDR2 YNFKEQ. V gave up 2 bases and J gave up 7 bases, with 18 bases separating them. The CDR3 is made up of 16 amino acids. The CDR3 nucleotides read TGTGCCAGCAGCCAACTCTGGGGGGAAAGGCCGCAGCCCCAGCATTTT. It encodes CASSQLWGERPQPQHF.

J is TRBJ1-2 and V is TRBV2; D remains ambiguous. The CDR3 covers 14 residues. Germline-derived CDR1 and CDR2 are SNHLY and FYNNEI. V gave up 0 bases and J gave up 8 bases, with 13 bases separating them. This CDR3 is CASSEAGSFVGYTF. The CDR3 DNA sequence: TGTGCCAGCAGTGAAGCGGGCAGCTTTGTGGGCTACACCTTC. The entire variable domain, with the rest obtained from reference TRBV2 and TRBJ1-2, is as follows: EPEVTQTPSHQVTQMGQEVILRCVPISNHLYFYWYRQILGQKVEFLVSFYNNEISEKSEIFDDQFSVERPDGSNFTLKIRSTKLEDSAMYFCASSEAGSFVGYTFGSGTRLTVV.

The V gene is TRBV7-2, the J gene TRBJ1-6, with D hard to call. The ends were cut back, 5 bases at V and 10 bases at J, with 24 bases in the middle. The CDR3 has 17 residues. The V gene's germline CDR1 is SGHTA and CDR2 FQGNSA. CDR3 sequence: CASSIMTGSPARSPLHF. CDR3 sequence (DNA): TGTGCCAGCAGCATCATGACGGGATCACCGGCTAGGTCACCCCTCCACTTT.

Details on this clone: Distinct nucleotide sequences in the sample also encode this CDR3. The V and J genes are TRBV12-3 or TRBV12-4 and TRBJ1-5; the D is unclear. This CDR3 is 13 amino acids long. V gave up 1 base and J gave up 1 base, with 2 bases separating them. Written as DNA, the CDR3 is TGTGCCAGCAGTTTAGGGAGCAATCAGCCCCAGCATTTT. Translated: CASSLGSNQPQHF.

The chain couples TRBV27 to TRBJ1-1; 7 nucleotides align to TRBD1. V trimming: 2 bases; J trimming: 4 bases; junction bases outside the gene matches: 4. Per germline, CDR1 MNHEY and CDR2 SMNVEV (reference sequence). This CDR3 is 14 amino acids long. CDR3 protein: CASSLNRGTTEAFF. The DNA for the CDR3 is TGTGCCAGCAGTTTAAACAGGGGTACCACTGAAGCTTTCTTT.